A single sample is the source of the 24 T cell receptor beta chains below, sequenced in a study of T cell responses to AZD1222 COVID-19 vaccine (dated by TCRdb to the early 2020s). The protocol used for the library was the immunoSEQ multiplex PCR assay. This is the immuneACCESS table as TCRdb keeps it, with only in-frame sequences that have V and J called. A part of the clones is gone; compared with another copy, unresolved V genes explain less than half, and the rest is unexplained. This sample lists 90,000 to 120,000 clones; approximately 90% were detected once. Less than 25% of the sample belongs to the ten largest clones. Sample time point, as interpreted from the label and publication: baseline before first vaccination. This sample comprised peripheral blood, obtained on day 0 of AZD1222 vaccination. The source of these receptors is an adult in good health.

The chain is built from TRBV12-5 and TRBJ2-3; 7 bases agree with TRBD2. The junction had 8 bases not matched to a gene; V was cut back by 6 bases and J by 2 bases. The CDR3 extends over 15 amino acids. The germline V gene has CDR1 LGHNT and CDR2 FRNRAP. The CDR3: CASGVSGAFTDTQYF. The CDR3 bases are TGTGCTAGTGGGGTCAGCGGGGCCTTCACAGATACGCAGTATTTT.

V and J are TRBV19 and TRBJ1-2; 8 bases align to TRBD1. V trimming: 9 bases; J trimming: 7 bases; junction bases outside the gene matches: 4. CDR1 and CDR2 from the germline V gene are LNHDA and SQIVND (reference sequence). This CDR3 contains 11 residues. CDR3 sequence: CASTTGVGYTF. CDR3 in DNA: TGTGCCAGCACGACAGGGGTTGGCTACACCTTC.

The chain links TRBV25-1 to TRBJ2-1; D is possibly TRBD1 or TRBD2 (5 bases each). CDR3 length equals 14 residues. In germline, CDR1 is MGHDK, CDR2 SYGVNS. Trimming left V 2 bases short and J 4 bases short, with 9 bases between. The CDR3 sequence: CASSEGTLYNEQFF. The CDR3 region has the DNA TGTGCCAGCAGTGAAGGGACCCTTTACAATGAGCAGTTCTTC.

The V gene is TRBV30, the J gene TRBJ2-3; 8 bases are shared with TRBD2. The germline CDR1 and CDR2 sequences are GTSNPN and SVGIG (reference sequence). CDR3 length: 13 amino acids. Unmatched junction bases numbered 3, after V lost 5 bases and J lost 2 bases. CDR3 sequence reads: CAWDGGATDTQYF. CDR3 coding DNA: TGTGCCTGGGACGGGGGGGCCACAGATACGCAGTATTTT.

The gene calls are TRBV3-1 (or the pseudogene TRBV3-2) and TRBJ1-5, with a weak D call TRBD1 (5 bases). CDR1 and CDR2 from the germline V gene are LGHDT and YNNKEL (reference sequence). Trimming left V 6 bases short and J 0 bases short, with 9 bases between. This CDR3 is built from 14 residues. The CDR3 protein is CASRSGNSNQPQHF. CDR3 in DNA: TGTGCCAGCAGATCAGGGAATAGCAATCAGCCCCAGCATTTT.

The J gene is TRBJ2-5, the V gene TRBV18, with D maybe TRBD1 (5 bases). There are 14 residues in the CDR3. The V gene lost 2 bases and the J gene lost 2 bases, with 9 bases spanning the gap. Germline assignment: CDR1 KGHSH and CDR2 LQKENI. CDR3 in amino acids: CASSPLSGQETQYF. CDR3 sequence (DNA): TGTGCCAGCTCACCATTGTCAGGGCAAGAGACCCAGTACTTC.

V and J are TRBV4-3 and TRBJ2-3, with D possibly matching TRBD1 (7 bases). This CDR3 has 17 amino acids. The germline CDR1 and CDR2 sequences are LGHNA and YSLEER. V dropped 0 bases and J dropped 4 bases, with 17 bases sitting between them. This CDR3 reads CASSQDFAGGFSDTQYF. In DNA form, the CDR3 reads TGCGCCAGCAGCCAAGATTTCGCAGGGGGGTTTTCAGATACGCAGTATTTT.

The J gene is TRBJ1-2, the V gene TRBV30, with TRBD1 matching 8 bases. The trim removed 5 bases at V and 7 bases at J, leaving 12 bases unmatched. CDR3 size: 14 residues. Germline V lookup: CDR1 GTSNPN, CDR2 SVGIG (reference sequence). CDR3 in amino acids: CAWDGQGGSGGYTF. The CDR3 region has the DNA TGTGCCTGGGACGGACAGGGCGGTTCAGGTGGCTACACCTTC.

The gene calls are TRBV6-5 and TRBJ1-5; 7 nucleotides match TRBD1. CDR3 length: 13 amino acids. Per germline, CDR1 MNHEY and CDR2 SVGAGI. V was clipped by 4 bases and J by 7 bases; unmatched bases: 4. CDR3 DNA: TGTGCCAGCAGTTCGACAGGGCCCCAGCCCCAGCATTTT. This gives the protein CASSSTGPQPQHF.

Only one count was recorded for this clone. The rearrangement links TRBV18 to TRBJ1-4; D is unresolved. This CDR3 is 16 amino acids long. V dropped 0 bases and J dropped 1 base, with 9 bases sitting between them. Germline V gene data show CDR1 as KGHSH and CDR2 as LQKENI. CDR3 DNA: TGTGCCAGCTCACCACCAGGAGGAGTAACTAATGAAAAACTGTTTTTT. Translating it yields CASSPPGGVTNEKLFF.

The CDR3, as DNA: TGTGCCAGCAGCTTAGAACATAATTCACCCCTCCACTTT. It specifies CASSLEHNSPLHF. V and J are TRBV7-8 and TRBJ1-6; D call uncertain. Germline CDR1 SGHVS, CDR2 FQNEAQ. V gave up 1 base and J gave up 5 bases, with 3 bases separating them. The CDR3 extends over 13 amino acids. Together with reference TRBV7-8 and TRBJ1-6, the CDR3 gives the full variable domain: GAGVSQSPRYKVAKRGQDVALRCDPISGHVSLFWYQQALGQGPEFLTYFQNEAQLDKSGLPSDRFFAERPEGSVSTLKIQRTQQEDSAVYLCASSLEHNSPLHFGNGTRLTVT.

The genes are TRBV7-3 and TRBJ2-7; D possibly uses TRBD1 or TRBD2 (5 bases each). CDR3 length: 13 amino acids. Germline CDR1 SGHTA, CDR2 FQGTGA. Trimming removed 4 bases at V and 3 bases at J, with 10 bases between. The CDR3 region is CASSWGPDYEQYF. The CDR3 DNA is TGTGCCAGCAGCTGGGGACCGGACTACGAGCAGTACTTC.

The chain has TRBV5-1 and TRBJ2-1; TRBD2 aligns across 9 bases. Germline CDR1 and CDR2: SGHRS and YFSETQ. Unmatched junction bases numbered 3, after V lost 0 bases and J lost 2 bases. The CDR3 is 16 residues long. The CDR3: CASSLDLAGPYNEQFF. In DNA, the CDR3 is TGCGCCAGCAGCTTGGATCTAGCGGGGCCCTACAATGAGCAGTTCTTC. Combining the CDR3 with reference TRBV5-1 and TRBJ2-1 gives the whole variable domain KAGVTQTPRYLIKTRGQQVTLSCSPISGHRSVSWYQQTPGQGLQFLFEYFSETQRNKGNFPGRFSGRQFSNSRSEMNVSTLELGDSALYLCASSLDLAGPYNEQFFGPGTRLTVL.

The chain joins TRBV6-2 or TRBV6-3 to TRBJ2-7, with TRBD1 as a possible D gene (6 bases). Trimming removed 4 bases at V and 1 base at J, with 11 bases between. The CDR3 sequence is 14 residues long. Germline V gene data show CDR1 as MNHEY and CDR2 as SVGEGT. CDR3 nucleotides: TGTGCCAGCAGTTTACAGGGTTATTCCTACGAGCAGTACTTC. This codes for CASSLQGYSYEQYF.

The chain links TRBV7-2 to TRBJ1-1; a possible D gene is TRBD1 (5 bases). CDR1 is SGHTA and CDR2 is FQGNSA in the germline V gene. V shed 5 bases and J shed 5 bases, with 18 bases lying between them. The CDR3 is made up of 15 amino acids. The CDR3 nucleotides read TGTGCCAGCAGCCCTGCGGAGGGGCGCGGAACTGAAGCTTTCTTT. Translated, it gives CASSPAEGRGTEAFF. The full variable domain, with the rest looked up from reference TRBV7-2 and TRBJ1-1, is GAGVSQSPSNKVTEKGKDVELRCDPISGHTALYWYRQSLGQGLEFLIYFQGNSAPDKSGLPSDRFSAERTGGSVSTLTIQRTQQEDSAVYLCASSPAEGRGTEAFFGQGTRLTVV.

This rearrangement joins TRBV6-5 to TRBJ1-2; D is undetermined. The CDR3 sequence is 15 residues long. The V and J ends lost 6 bases and 4 bases respectively, with 18 bases between them. Germline CDR1 and CDR2: MNHEY and SVGAGI. The CDR3 region has the DNA TGTGCCAGCAGGAGAAGGGAGTTGTATGGCTATGGCTACACCTTC. It is translated as CASRRRELYGYGYTF.

The chain joins TRBV3-1 (or the pseudogene TRBV3-2) to TRBJ1-4, with D possibly TRBD1 on 5 matching bases. The germline V gene has CDR1 LGHDT and CDR2 YNNKEL (reference sequence). V dropped 2 bases and J dropped 14 bases, with 21 bases sitting between them. CDR3 length: 15 residues. The CDR3 here is CASSQSRSQVKILFF. CDR3 coding DNA: TGTGCCAGCAGCCAATCGAGGTCACAGGTGAAGATCCTGTTTTTT.

The chain links TRBV11-2 to TRBJ1-6; D might be TRBD1 (6 bases). CDR1 SGHAT and CDR2 FQNNGV come from the germline V gene. This CDR3 is built from 16 residues. V was pared by 5 bases and J by 6 bases, with 17 bases between. For the CDR3, the DNA is TGTGCCAGCAGCCGGACATCAGGGGACCTTAATTCACCCCTCCACTTT. Protein sequence: CASSRTSGDLNSPLHF.

In this sample, this clone turned up once. V usage is TRBV30 and J usage is TRBJ2-5; D remains ambiguous. The CDR3 has 12 residues. CDR1 is GTSNPN, CDR2 SVGIG, per germline (reference sequence). Trimming stripped 2 bases from V and 5 bases from J, with 9 bases between. CDR3 nucleotide sequence: TGTGCCTGGAGTCCAGGAGTGGAGACCCAGTACTTC. Translated: CAWSPGVETQYF. The full variable domain, with the rest looked up from reference TRBV30 and TRBJ2-5, is SQTIHQWPATLVQPVGSPLSLECTVEGTSNPNLYWYRQAAGRGLQLLFYSVGIGQISSEVPQNLSASRPQDRQFILSSKKLLLSDSGFYLCAWSPGVETQYFGPGTRLLVL.

The gene calls are TRBV29-1 and TRBJ2-1; TRBD2 matches at 7 bases. The germline gives CDR1 SQVTM, CDR2 ANQGSEA. The V gene end was trimmed by 1 base and the J gene end by 6 bases; junction bases not matched to a gene: 6. The CDR3 contains 14 residues. As DNA, the CDR3 is TGCAGCGTTGAAGGCCGACTAGCTCGCAATGAGCAGTTCTTC. Its translation: CSVEGRLARNEQFF.

This clone has just one count. The chain couples TRBV4-1 to TRBJ2-2; the D gene could be TRBD1 or TRBD2 (5 bases each). The V and J ends lost 7 bases and 4 bases respectively, with 13 bases between them. Per the germline V gene, CDR1 is MGHRA and CDR2 is YSYEKL. CDR3 length equals 14 residues. The DNA for the CDR3 is TGCGCCAGCACCGTGGGACCGCTCACCGGGGAGCTGTTTTTT. It yields the protein CASTVGPLTGELFF.

The gene calls are TRBV7-3 and TRBJ2-7; 10 bases are a match to TRBD1. This CDR3 contains 15 residues. V lost 5 bases to trimming and J lost 6 bases; unmatched junction nucleotides: 10. Germline V gene lookup returns CDR1 SGHTA and CDR2 FQGTGA. CDR3 coding DNA: TGTGCCAGCAGCCCCCGGGACAGGGGTTTTGGCGAGCAGTACTTC. Its protein product is CASSPRDRGFGEQYF. Combining the CDR3 with reference TRBV7-3 and TRBJ2-7 gives the whole variable domain GAGVSQTPSNKVTEKGKYVELRCDPISGHTALYWYRQSLGQGPEFLIYFQGTGAADDSGLPNDRFFAVRPEGSVSTLKIQRTERGDSAVYLCASSPRDRGFGEQYFGPGTRLTVT.

The chain is built from TRBV3-1 (or the pseudogene TRBV3-2) and TRBJ2-2; a weak D match, TRBD1 (7 bases). V was trimmed by 1 base and J by 6 bases, leaving 12 bases between them. This CDR3 region has 15 residues. CDR1 is LGHDT and CDR2 is YNNKEL in the germline V gene (reference sequence). This CDR3 is CASSQVGRGAGELFF. The CDR3 DNA is TGTGCCAGCAGCCAAGTAGGCAGGGGGGCCGGGGAGCTGTTTTTT.

V gene TRBV9 combines with J gene TRBJ1-1; TRBD1 agrees at 8 bases. CDR3 length equals 14 residues. The trim removed 4 bases at V and 8 bases at J, leaving 10 bases unmatched. From germline, CDR1 is SGDLS and CDR2 YYNGEE. The CDR3 DNA reads as TGTGCCAGCAGCACTCAAGAGGACAGGGCCGAAGCTTTCTTT. Translated, it gives CASSTQEDRAEAFF.